The T cell receptor (beta chain) described here comes from a study of T cell repertoires in cytomegalovirus infection (dated by TCRdb to the late 2010s). For the wider study: Alongside well-studied HLA-B-restricted epitopes, the peptide stimulations were aimed at recently identified HLA-C-restricted CMV epitopes, whose presentation resists viral immunomodulation. Because public TCR beta signatures pointed to carriage of CMV infection together with the matching HLA type, the HLA type of each donor mattered for the analysis.

The treatment or condition label for this specimen denotes: in vitro stimulation with specific CMV peptide epitopes to enrich CMV-specific T cells. A word on this clonotype: Its antigen target is currently unknown. The record has no base qualities; no much larger clone is one base away.

What the work shows at the level of the full study, not this receptor alone: Cumulative frequency of public TCR beta family members discriminated carriers of CMV infection plus the relevant HLA type in this cohort and an independent approximately 360-donor cohort. The ex vivo response was dominated by HLA-C-restricted CMV-specific TCR beta clonotypes, which also provided the single most frequent clonotype in two of eight donors.

The CDR3 has 15 amino acids, counting the end cysteine and phenylalanine. Only CDR3 DNA remains: 45 bases, in frame from the first base. The germline V gene sets CDR1 to MNHEY and CDR2 to SVGEGT. V was cut back by 5 bases and J by 0 bases, leaving a gap of 8 bases between them. The listed sequencing device is Illumina HiSeq 1500. TCRdb reprocessed the public reads (quality trimming at Q25 with fastp, clone calling with MiXCR) and kept in-frame beta chains. Rows merge per CDR3 protein into single entries with the most common DNA and genes. This sample lists roughly 730,000 distinct CDR3 sequences; roughly 33% were detected once. The ten biggest clones cover about 20% of the sample.

This specimen consisted of cultured PBMCs, obtained from culture after CMV antigen stimulation. This clonotype was sampled from a human donor in good health (CMV status not recorded). Some clones in this sample may be carry-over from other donors' samples. The chain joins TRBV6-2 or TRBV6-3 to TRBJ2-6, with the D gene too uncertain to name. The nucleotide sequence reads TGTGCCAGCAGTGTCCAGAGCTCTGGGGCCAACGTCCTGACTTTC. Its coded protein is CASSVQSSGANVLTF.